The TCR beta chain under discussion was sequenced for a study of CD8 T cells in ankylosing spondylitis. Whole-study results and caveats: A TCR beta motif of roughly eight highly homologous variants seemed to mark ankylosing spondylitis blood. The disease-linked clones had a CD8+ phenotype and low blood frequencies.

A word on this clonotype: Antigen specificity is unknown.

Germline CDR1 SNHLY, CDR2 FYNNEI. V shed 3 bases and J shed 0 bases, with 8 bases lying between them. The CDR3 spans 14 residues. In making TCR beta libraries, quantitative 5'-RACE with molecular barcodes was used. TCRdb used MiXCR to reprocess the 5' RACE reads, holding one entry per CDR3 protein. This sample carries 250,000 to 300,000 distinct CDR3 sequences, roughly 20% of them seen once, and the ten largest clones take under 8.5%. The chain couples TRBV2 to TRBJ2-5; no firm D call. The sequenced sample consisted of blood, either unsorted or a sorted T cell fraction (not recorded which). This TCR came from a male donor with ankylosing spondylitis or in good health (not recorded which). In DNA, the CDR3 is TGTGCCAGCAGTGATACATCAGACCAAGAGACCCAGTACTTC. It encodes CASSDTSDQETQYF.